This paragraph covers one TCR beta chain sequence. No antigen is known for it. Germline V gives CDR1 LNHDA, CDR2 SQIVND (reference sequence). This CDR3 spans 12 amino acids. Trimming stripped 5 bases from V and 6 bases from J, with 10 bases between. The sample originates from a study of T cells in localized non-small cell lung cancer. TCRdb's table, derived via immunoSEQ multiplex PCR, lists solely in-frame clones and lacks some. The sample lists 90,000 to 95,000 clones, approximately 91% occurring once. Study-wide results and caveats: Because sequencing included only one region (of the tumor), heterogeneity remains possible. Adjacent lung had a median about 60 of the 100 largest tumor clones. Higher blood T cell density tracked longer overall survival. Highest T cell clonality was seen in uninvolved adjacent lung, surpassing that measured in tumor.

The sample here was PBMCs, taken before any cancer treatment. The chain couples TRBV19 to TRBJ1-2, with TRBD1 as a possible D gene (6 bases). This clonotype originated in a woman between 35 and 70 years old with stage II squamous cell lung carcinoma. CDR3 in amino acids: CASSFQGHGYTF. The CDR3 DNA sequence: TGTGCCAGTAGTTTTCAGGGGCATGGCTACACCTTC.